This T cell receptor beta chain derives from a study of blood T cell repertoires in COVID-19. Study summary: From T cells, B-cell-depleted T cells, or PBMCs came the material, which was cDNA or gDNA.

Profiled with immunoSEQ multiplex PCR; TCRdb holds only in-frame clones, not every one. The table shows about 120,000 clones, with roughly 85% occurring only once. This clone came up once. Germline CDR1 and CDR2: SGHAT and FQNNGV. The CDR3 sequence is 12 residues long. V was clipped by 5 bases and J by 7 bases, with 11 bases between them. J is TRBJ1-1 and V is TRBV11-2; no definite D call. The source of this sequence is a human donor in a cohort sampled during active COVID-19. The sample taken for sequencing was peripheral blood. The CDR3 nucleotides are TGTGCCAGCAGCCTCATTATCAGTGAAGCTTTCTTT. This gives the protein CASSLIISEAFF.